These 30 T cell receptor beta chains came from one sample sequenced in a study of shared clonotypes between healthy human individuals. The data were produced by immunoSEQ multiplex PCR, yet TCRdb's version contains in-frame clones alone and is incomplete. This sample has roughly 2.1 million clones, with roughly 91% found just once. The naive CD8 population came from CD45RO-negative cells selected for CCR7, without terminally differentiated effector memory CD45RA+ cells. The specimen sequenced was naive CD8+ T cells from PBMCs. The receptors originated from a man between 18 and 35 years old in good health. Some clones in this sample may be carry-over from other donors' samples.

This chain joins TRBV7-8 and TRBJ1-1, with D hard to call. V was pared by 0 bases and J by 9 bases, with 8 bases between. CDR3 size: 12 residues. Germline values: CDR1 SGHVS, CDR2 FQNEAQ. As DNA, the CDR3 is TGTGCCAGCAGCTTAGCAGGGTATCAAGCTTTCTTT. Translated, it gives CASSLAGYQAFF.

The chain uses TRBV28 and TRBJ1-1; weak D call: TRBD1 (6 bases). The V end lost 2 bases, the J end lost 1 base, and 20 bases lay between the germline ends. CDR3 length equals 18 residues. Germline V gives CDR1 MDHEN, CDR2 SYDVKM. In nucleotides, the CDR3 is TGTGCCAGCAGTTTAAGGACAGCTGCACCGAACCCGAACACTGAAGCTTTCTTT. Its protein product is CASSLRTAAPNPNTEAFF.

The chain couples TRBV5-1 to TRBJ2-7, with TRBD2 matching 14 bases. The V segment lost 4 bases and the J segment 4 bases; nucleotides outside the gene matches: 7. CDR3 size: 16 residues. Germline V gives CDR1 SGHRS, CDR2 YFSETQ. DNA of the CDR3: TGCGCCAGCAGCCAGGGACTAGCGGGAGTGTTTTACGAGCAGTACTTC. This translates into CASSQGLAGVFYEQYF.

V and J are TRBV9 and TRBJ2-1; D possibly corresponds to TRBD2 (5 bases). The CDR3 covers 17 residues. The ends were cut back, 1 base at V and 8 bases at J, with 22 bases in the middle. CDR1 and CDR2 (germline): SGDLS, YYNGEE. The CDR3 sequence is CASSVSFLASRLDEQFF. As DNA, the CDR3 is TGTGCCAGCAGCGTAAGTTTCCTAGCCAGTCGTTTGGATGAGCAGTTCTTC. Looking up the rest from reference TRBV9 and TRBJ2-1 gives the full variable domain: DSGVTQTPKHLITATGQRVTLRCSPRSGDLSVYWYQQSLDQGLQFLIQYYNGEERAKGNILERFSAQQFPDLHSELNLSSLELGDSALYFCASSVSFLASRLDEQFFGPGTRLTVL.

This clone was seen a single time. The chain combines TRBV28 with TRBJ1-2; D is undetermined. The V gene's germline CDR1 is MDHEN and CDR2 SYDVKM. The CDR3 has 14 residues. Trimming pared 2 bases from V and 4 bases from J, leaving 11 bases between. CDR3 protein: CASSLGLTSYGYTF. In DNA, the CDR3 is TGTGCCAGCAGTTTAGGTCTGACGAGCTATGGCTACACCTTC.

This sequence joins TRBV5-1 and TRBJ2-3, with 10 bases identical to TRBD2. This CDR3 region has 17 residues. The germline gives CDR1 SGHRS, CDR2 YFSETQ. Trimming took 4 bases from V and 4 from J; bases not matched to a gene: 12. The CDR3 DNA follows: TGCGCCAGCAGCACGACCCCGGGACTAGCGAGCGCAGATACGCAGTATTTT. This translates into CASSTTPGLASADTQYF.

The gene calls are TRBV7-9 and TRBJ1-2; D perhaps matches TRBD1 (6 bases). The CDR3 runs 15 residues. V was cut by 1 base and J by 5 bases, with 14 bases left in between. The germline CDR1 and CDR2 sequences are SEHNR and FQNEAQ (reference sequence). This CDR3 is CASSLDRGAGYGYTF. CDR3 sequence (DNA): TGTGCCAGCAGCTTAGACCGGGGGGCAGGGTATGGCTACACCTTC.

J is TRBJ1-6 and V is TRBV4-1; D is ambiguous. Per germline, CDR1 MGHRA and CDR2 YSYEKL. CDR3 length: 15 residues. Trimming left V 0 bases short and J 4 bases short, with 7 bases between. The CDR3 region has the DNA TGCGCCAGCAGCCAAGAACCGGGTTATAATTCACCCCTCCACTTT. This translates into CASSQEPGYNSPLHF.

The J gene is TRBJ1-2, the V gene TRBV19, with TRBD1 matching over 8 bases. CDR1 and CDR2 (germline): LNHDA, SQIVND (reference sequence). The CDR3 length is 15 residues. Germline trimming cut 3 bases from V and 4 bases from J; bases unmatched to any gene: 7. CDR3 nucleotides: TGTGCCAGTAGTATTGGTCTCGACAGGGGCTATGGCTACACCTTC. Translating gives CASSIGLDRGYGYTF.

This clone was seen once. The chain employs TRBV14 and TRBJ2-1, with D possibly being TRBD2 (5 bases). CDR1 and CDR2 (germline): SGHDN, FVKESK. V dropped 8 bases and J dropped 4 bases, with 9 bases sitting between them. This CDR3 spans 12 amino acids. CDR3 in amino acids: CASGRAYNEQFF. The CDR3 bases are TGTGCCAGCGGGAGAGCTTACAATGAGCAGTTCTTC.

Concerning this clone: This specimen includes other DNA sequences encoding the same CDR3. CDR3 protein: CASSPRSTYEQYF. CDR3 DNA sequence: TGTGCCAGCAGCCCAAGGTCTACCTACGAGCAGTACTTC. The chain employs TRBV11-2 and TRBJ2-7; D unclear. Trimming cost V 5 bases and J 2 bases, with 10 bases left between them. From germline, CDR1 is SGHAT and CDR2 FQNNGV. This CDR3 region has 13 residues.

The J gene is TRBJ2-1, the V gene TRBV4-1; TRBD2 aligns across 7 bases. This CDR3 is built from 16 residues. Germline CDR1 MGHRA, CDR2 YSYEKL. The V and J ends lost 1 base and 4 bases, in that order; junction bases with no gene match: 7. This chain's CDR3 is CASSQGVSGFYNEQFF. The CDR3 DNA follows: TGCGCCAGCAGCCAAGGGGTTAGCGGGTTTTACAATGAGCAGTTCTTC.

The chain carries TRBV10-3 and TRBJ2-5, with 13 bases lining up with TRBD2. The germline CDR1 and CDR2 sequences are ENHRY and SYGVKD. Trimming at V came to 2 bases and at J to 2 bases, leaving 5 bases not matched to a gene. CDR3 size: 17 residues. The CDR3 reads CAISENPGLAGQETQYF. CDR3 sequence (DNA): TGTGCCATCAGTGAGAATCCGGGACTAGCGGGACAAGAGACCCAGTACTTC.

The chain recombines TRBV28 with TRBJ1-2; 9 bases are shared with TRBD1. The germline V gene encodes CDR1 MDHEN and CDR2 SYDVKM. Trimming took 3 bases from V and 4 from J; bases not matched to a gene: 6. CDR3 length: 15 amino acids. The CDR3: CASSLDGTGFYGYTF. In DNA, the CDR3 is TGTGCCAGCAGTTTGGATGGGACAGGGTTCTATGGCTACACCTTC.

Points on this clone: Other DNA sequences in this sample translate to the same CDR3. The rearrangement joins TRBV9 to TRBJ2-1; a weak D match, TRBD2 (6 bases). The V and J ends lost 0 bases and 8 bases respectively, with 9 bases between them. The CDR3 has 13 amino acids. CDR1 and CDR2 (germline): SGDLS, YYNGEE. CDR3 in DNA: TGTGCCAGCAGCGTAGGGAGGGCCGATGAGCAGTTCTTC. Translating it yields CASSVGRADEQFF.

The chain has TRBV6-1 and TRBJ1-2; D gene ambiguous. Per germline, CDR1 MNHNS and CDR2 SASEGT. The CDR3 length is 14 residues. Between the trimmed V and J ends, which lost 6 bases and 4 bases, there was a span of 15 bases. CDR3: CASRQTPPGYGYTF. For the CDR3, the DNA is TGTGCCAGCAGGCAGACCCCCCCGGGCTATGGCTACACCTTC.

The rearrangement uses TRBV28 and TRBJ2-5, with 7 bases that match TRBD2. J was trimmed by 4 bases and V by 5 bases; bases with no gene match: 16. The CDR3 is made up of 17 amino acids. Germline CDR1 and CDR2: MDHEN and SYDVKM. CDR3 sequence reads: CASSPYGVTREGETQYF. DNA of the CDR3: TGTGCCAGCAGTCCGTATGGGGTCACGAGGGAGGGAGAGACCCAGTACTTC.

The chain uses TRBV7-9 and TRBJ1-4; 7 bases are shared with TRBD1. The CDR3 runs to 16 residues. With 5 bases clipped from V and 6 bases from J, the junction kept 12 bases outside the gene matches. Germline CDR1 reads SEHNR; CDR2 reads FQNEAQ (reference sequence). CDR3 in DNA: TGTGCCAGCAGCCCCAGGAGGGGGCCCGAAGATGAAAAACTGTTTTTT. It encodes CASSPRRGPEDEKLFF.

This clone has just a few counts. The chain couples TRBV11-2 to TRBJ1-1, with D uncertain. V lost 6 bases and J 4 bases, leaving 3 bases between the germline ends. Germline V gives CDR1 SGHAT, CDR2 FQNNGV. CDR3 length: 10 amino acids. CDR3 region: CASSGTEAFF. CDR3 bases: TGTGCCAGCAGTGGCACTGAAGCTTTCTTT. Complete variable domain (other parts from reference TRBV11-2 and TRBJ1-1): EAGVAQSPRYKIIEKRQSVAFWCNPISGHATLYWYQQILGQGPKLLIQFQNNGVVDDSQLPKDRFSAERLKGVDSTLKIQPAKLEDSAVYLCASSGTEAFFGQGTRLTVV.

This clone was picked up a small number of times. The J gene is TRBJ1-1, the V gene TRBV9; D perhaps matches TRBD1 (5 bases). The CDR3 sequence is 16 residues long. V gave up 1 base and J gave up 1 base, with 14 bases separating them. Germline CDR1 is SGDLS and CDR2 is YYNGEE. This chain's CDR3 is CASSVTGGRENTEAFF. The CDR3, as DNA: TGTGCCAGCAGCGTAACGGGGGGACGGGAGAACACTGAAGCTTTCTTT.

The chain links TRBV28 to TRBJ2-7, with TRBD2 identical over 11 bases. In germline, CDR1 is MDHEN, CDR2 SYDVKM. V was clipped by 2 bases and J by 5 bases; unmatched bases: 2. The CDR3 sequence is 14 residues long. The CDR3 region has the DNA TGTGCCAGCAGTTTACTAGCGGGAGGCCACGAGCAGTACTTC. Its translation is CASSLLAGGHEQYF.

V usage is TRBV25-1 and J usage is TRBJ2-1; TRBD2 aligns across 10 bases. CDR3 length: 15 residues. The V gene's germline CDR1 is MGHDK and CDR2 SYGVNS. V was clipped by 4 bases and J by 8 bases; unmatched bases: 8. The CDR3 bases are TGTGCCAGCAGTGGGGGACTAGCGAACCACCATGAGCAGTTCTTC. Amino acids: CASSGGLANHHEQFF.

The chain is built from TRBV9 and TRBJ2-7; 7 bases line up with TRBD1. There are 15 residues in the CDR3. The junction had 7 bases not matched to a gene; V was cut back by 0 bases and J by 4 bases. The germline V gene has CDR1 SGDLS and CDR2 YYNGEE. CDR3: CASSVATGANYEQYF. In nucleotides, the CDR3 is TGTGCCAGCAGCGTAGCTACAGGGGCGAATTACGAGCAGTACTTC.

The rearrangement links TRBV5-1 to TRBJ2-1, with 10 bases that match TRBD2. CDR3 length: 17 residues. Germline V gene sequence: CDR1 SGHRS, CDR2 YFSETQ. With V trimmed by 6 bases and J by 2 bases, 11 bases remained unmatched. The CDR3 DNA reads TGCGCCAGCACCTTACCGACTAGCGGGCTCGCCTACAATGAGCAGTTCTTC. Translation gives CASTLPTSGLAYNEQFF. The whole variable domain, filled in from reference TRBV5-1 and TRBJ2-1, reads KAGVTQTPRYLIKTRGQQVTLSCSPISGHRSVSWYQQTPGQGLQFLFEYFSETQRNKGNFPGRFSGRQFSNSRSEMNVSTLELGDSALYLCASTLPTSGLAYNEQFFGPGTRLTVL.

The chain employs TRBV7-9 and TRBJ2-3; D is ambiguous. Germline CDR1 SEHNR, CDR2 FQNEAQ (reference sequence). The V end was cut by 2 bases, the J end by 0 bases, with 6 bases between. The CDR3 loop spans 14 amino acids. CDR3 bases: TGTGCCAGCAGCTTACTGACTAGCACAGATACGCAGTATTTT. Amino acids: CASSLLTSTDTQYF. Variable domain in full (rest from reference TRBV7-9 and TRBJ2-3): DTGVSQNPRHKITKRGQNVTFRCDPISEHNRLYWYRQTLGQGPEFLTYFQNEAQLEKSRLLSDRFSAERPKGSFSTLEIQRTEQGDSAMYLCASSLLTSTDTQYFGPGTRLTVL.

The chain recombines TRBV7-6 with TRBJ2-3; 8 nucleotides match TRBD2. CDR1 SGHVS and CDR2 FNYEAQ come from the germline V gene. CDR3 length: 15 residues. V shed 1 base and J 1 base; nucleotides not matched to a gene: 1. CDR3 sequence (DNA): TGTGCCAGCAGCTTAGTGACTAGCGGCACAGATACGCAGTATTTT. As protein: CASSLVTSGTDTQYF.

The chain couples TRBV10-3 to TRBJ1-2; D may be TRBD1 (5 bases). V gave up 9 bases and J gave up 7 bases, with 15 bases separating them. This CDR3 contains 12 residues. The V gene's germline CDR1 is ENHRY and CDR2 SYGVKD. CDR3 sequence (DNA): TGTGCCATACGGGGGGAGGACGCTGGCTACACCTTC. Protein product: CAIRGEDAGYTF.

This chain joins TRBV2 and TRBJ1-2; a possible D gene is TRBD1 (5 bases). V was shortened by 8 bases and J by 3 bases, with 7 bases between the two germline ends. The CDR3 totals 11 residues. The germline CDR1 and CDR2 sequences are SNHLY and FYNNEI. CDR3 in amino acids: CASFRDYGYTF. CDR3 bases: TGTGCCAGCTTCAGGGACTATGGCTACACCTTC.

The V call is TRBV27, the J call TRBJ2-5, with a possible D match to TRBD2 (6 bases). The CDR3 has 12 amino acids. V was shortened by 8 bases and J by 2 bases, with 9 bases between the two germline ends. Germline V gene sequence: CDR1 MNHEY, CDR2 SMNVEV (reference sequence). The CDR3 loop reads CASASEQETQYF. The CDR3 coding sequence is TGTGCCAGCGCTAGCGAACAAGAGACCCAGTACTTC.

The gene calls are TRBV19 and TRBJ2-7, with TRBD1 identical over 9 bases. The V segment lost 3 bases and the J segment 2 bases; nucleotides outside the gene matches: 8. This CDR3 spans 16 amino acids. CDR1 LNHDA and CDR2 SQIVND come from the germline V gene (reference sequence). CDR3 loop: CASSILSGTGPYEQYF. For the CDR3, the DNA is TGTGCCAGTAGTATTCTCTCCGGGACAGGGCCCTACGAGCAGTACTTC.